This T cell receptor (beta chain) originates from a study of T cell clusters in autoimmune cytopenias. General study results and limits: Comparing secondary cytopenia with chronic lymphocytic leukemia showed no cluster-lack signature, apparently masked by lymphoma repertoire. Exclusive TRB clusters were 2.5 to 3.5-fold more numerous in healthy donors than in active autoimmune hepatitis. TRB repertoire shifts in secondary cytopenia and chronic lymphocytic leukemia mostly reflected lymphoma, not autoimmunity.

One tube held mixed TRB-A and TRB-B primer pools for touch-down PCR. TCRdb re-called the multiplex PCR reads and catalogs CDR3 proteins one per entry, DNA excluded. This repertoire comprises thousands of distinct CDR3 sequences; its ten largest clones make up roughly 3%. Each sample's input was about 270 ng genomic DNA, 30,000 to 45,000 genome equivalents. The CDR3 covers 16 residues. Germline V gene data show CDR1 as SEHNR and CDR2 as FQNEAQ (reference sequence). Comments on this clonotype: Its specificity is not known.

This rearrangement joins TRBV7-9 to TRBJ2-1; TCRdb returns TRBD1, unconfirmable since there is no DNA. The TCR comes from a human donor with an autoimmune cytopenia or autoimmune hepatitis (not recorded which). Sequencing was carried out using peripheral blood. The chain's CDR3 is CASSLRALGPGDEQFF. The variable domain in full, completed from reference TRBV7-9 and TRBJ2-1, reads DTGVSQNPRHKITKRGQNVTFRCDPISEHNRLYWYRQTLGQGPEFLTYFQNEAQLEKSRLLSDRFSAERPKGSFSTLEIQRTEQGDSAMYLCASSLRALGPGDEQFFGPGTRLTVL.